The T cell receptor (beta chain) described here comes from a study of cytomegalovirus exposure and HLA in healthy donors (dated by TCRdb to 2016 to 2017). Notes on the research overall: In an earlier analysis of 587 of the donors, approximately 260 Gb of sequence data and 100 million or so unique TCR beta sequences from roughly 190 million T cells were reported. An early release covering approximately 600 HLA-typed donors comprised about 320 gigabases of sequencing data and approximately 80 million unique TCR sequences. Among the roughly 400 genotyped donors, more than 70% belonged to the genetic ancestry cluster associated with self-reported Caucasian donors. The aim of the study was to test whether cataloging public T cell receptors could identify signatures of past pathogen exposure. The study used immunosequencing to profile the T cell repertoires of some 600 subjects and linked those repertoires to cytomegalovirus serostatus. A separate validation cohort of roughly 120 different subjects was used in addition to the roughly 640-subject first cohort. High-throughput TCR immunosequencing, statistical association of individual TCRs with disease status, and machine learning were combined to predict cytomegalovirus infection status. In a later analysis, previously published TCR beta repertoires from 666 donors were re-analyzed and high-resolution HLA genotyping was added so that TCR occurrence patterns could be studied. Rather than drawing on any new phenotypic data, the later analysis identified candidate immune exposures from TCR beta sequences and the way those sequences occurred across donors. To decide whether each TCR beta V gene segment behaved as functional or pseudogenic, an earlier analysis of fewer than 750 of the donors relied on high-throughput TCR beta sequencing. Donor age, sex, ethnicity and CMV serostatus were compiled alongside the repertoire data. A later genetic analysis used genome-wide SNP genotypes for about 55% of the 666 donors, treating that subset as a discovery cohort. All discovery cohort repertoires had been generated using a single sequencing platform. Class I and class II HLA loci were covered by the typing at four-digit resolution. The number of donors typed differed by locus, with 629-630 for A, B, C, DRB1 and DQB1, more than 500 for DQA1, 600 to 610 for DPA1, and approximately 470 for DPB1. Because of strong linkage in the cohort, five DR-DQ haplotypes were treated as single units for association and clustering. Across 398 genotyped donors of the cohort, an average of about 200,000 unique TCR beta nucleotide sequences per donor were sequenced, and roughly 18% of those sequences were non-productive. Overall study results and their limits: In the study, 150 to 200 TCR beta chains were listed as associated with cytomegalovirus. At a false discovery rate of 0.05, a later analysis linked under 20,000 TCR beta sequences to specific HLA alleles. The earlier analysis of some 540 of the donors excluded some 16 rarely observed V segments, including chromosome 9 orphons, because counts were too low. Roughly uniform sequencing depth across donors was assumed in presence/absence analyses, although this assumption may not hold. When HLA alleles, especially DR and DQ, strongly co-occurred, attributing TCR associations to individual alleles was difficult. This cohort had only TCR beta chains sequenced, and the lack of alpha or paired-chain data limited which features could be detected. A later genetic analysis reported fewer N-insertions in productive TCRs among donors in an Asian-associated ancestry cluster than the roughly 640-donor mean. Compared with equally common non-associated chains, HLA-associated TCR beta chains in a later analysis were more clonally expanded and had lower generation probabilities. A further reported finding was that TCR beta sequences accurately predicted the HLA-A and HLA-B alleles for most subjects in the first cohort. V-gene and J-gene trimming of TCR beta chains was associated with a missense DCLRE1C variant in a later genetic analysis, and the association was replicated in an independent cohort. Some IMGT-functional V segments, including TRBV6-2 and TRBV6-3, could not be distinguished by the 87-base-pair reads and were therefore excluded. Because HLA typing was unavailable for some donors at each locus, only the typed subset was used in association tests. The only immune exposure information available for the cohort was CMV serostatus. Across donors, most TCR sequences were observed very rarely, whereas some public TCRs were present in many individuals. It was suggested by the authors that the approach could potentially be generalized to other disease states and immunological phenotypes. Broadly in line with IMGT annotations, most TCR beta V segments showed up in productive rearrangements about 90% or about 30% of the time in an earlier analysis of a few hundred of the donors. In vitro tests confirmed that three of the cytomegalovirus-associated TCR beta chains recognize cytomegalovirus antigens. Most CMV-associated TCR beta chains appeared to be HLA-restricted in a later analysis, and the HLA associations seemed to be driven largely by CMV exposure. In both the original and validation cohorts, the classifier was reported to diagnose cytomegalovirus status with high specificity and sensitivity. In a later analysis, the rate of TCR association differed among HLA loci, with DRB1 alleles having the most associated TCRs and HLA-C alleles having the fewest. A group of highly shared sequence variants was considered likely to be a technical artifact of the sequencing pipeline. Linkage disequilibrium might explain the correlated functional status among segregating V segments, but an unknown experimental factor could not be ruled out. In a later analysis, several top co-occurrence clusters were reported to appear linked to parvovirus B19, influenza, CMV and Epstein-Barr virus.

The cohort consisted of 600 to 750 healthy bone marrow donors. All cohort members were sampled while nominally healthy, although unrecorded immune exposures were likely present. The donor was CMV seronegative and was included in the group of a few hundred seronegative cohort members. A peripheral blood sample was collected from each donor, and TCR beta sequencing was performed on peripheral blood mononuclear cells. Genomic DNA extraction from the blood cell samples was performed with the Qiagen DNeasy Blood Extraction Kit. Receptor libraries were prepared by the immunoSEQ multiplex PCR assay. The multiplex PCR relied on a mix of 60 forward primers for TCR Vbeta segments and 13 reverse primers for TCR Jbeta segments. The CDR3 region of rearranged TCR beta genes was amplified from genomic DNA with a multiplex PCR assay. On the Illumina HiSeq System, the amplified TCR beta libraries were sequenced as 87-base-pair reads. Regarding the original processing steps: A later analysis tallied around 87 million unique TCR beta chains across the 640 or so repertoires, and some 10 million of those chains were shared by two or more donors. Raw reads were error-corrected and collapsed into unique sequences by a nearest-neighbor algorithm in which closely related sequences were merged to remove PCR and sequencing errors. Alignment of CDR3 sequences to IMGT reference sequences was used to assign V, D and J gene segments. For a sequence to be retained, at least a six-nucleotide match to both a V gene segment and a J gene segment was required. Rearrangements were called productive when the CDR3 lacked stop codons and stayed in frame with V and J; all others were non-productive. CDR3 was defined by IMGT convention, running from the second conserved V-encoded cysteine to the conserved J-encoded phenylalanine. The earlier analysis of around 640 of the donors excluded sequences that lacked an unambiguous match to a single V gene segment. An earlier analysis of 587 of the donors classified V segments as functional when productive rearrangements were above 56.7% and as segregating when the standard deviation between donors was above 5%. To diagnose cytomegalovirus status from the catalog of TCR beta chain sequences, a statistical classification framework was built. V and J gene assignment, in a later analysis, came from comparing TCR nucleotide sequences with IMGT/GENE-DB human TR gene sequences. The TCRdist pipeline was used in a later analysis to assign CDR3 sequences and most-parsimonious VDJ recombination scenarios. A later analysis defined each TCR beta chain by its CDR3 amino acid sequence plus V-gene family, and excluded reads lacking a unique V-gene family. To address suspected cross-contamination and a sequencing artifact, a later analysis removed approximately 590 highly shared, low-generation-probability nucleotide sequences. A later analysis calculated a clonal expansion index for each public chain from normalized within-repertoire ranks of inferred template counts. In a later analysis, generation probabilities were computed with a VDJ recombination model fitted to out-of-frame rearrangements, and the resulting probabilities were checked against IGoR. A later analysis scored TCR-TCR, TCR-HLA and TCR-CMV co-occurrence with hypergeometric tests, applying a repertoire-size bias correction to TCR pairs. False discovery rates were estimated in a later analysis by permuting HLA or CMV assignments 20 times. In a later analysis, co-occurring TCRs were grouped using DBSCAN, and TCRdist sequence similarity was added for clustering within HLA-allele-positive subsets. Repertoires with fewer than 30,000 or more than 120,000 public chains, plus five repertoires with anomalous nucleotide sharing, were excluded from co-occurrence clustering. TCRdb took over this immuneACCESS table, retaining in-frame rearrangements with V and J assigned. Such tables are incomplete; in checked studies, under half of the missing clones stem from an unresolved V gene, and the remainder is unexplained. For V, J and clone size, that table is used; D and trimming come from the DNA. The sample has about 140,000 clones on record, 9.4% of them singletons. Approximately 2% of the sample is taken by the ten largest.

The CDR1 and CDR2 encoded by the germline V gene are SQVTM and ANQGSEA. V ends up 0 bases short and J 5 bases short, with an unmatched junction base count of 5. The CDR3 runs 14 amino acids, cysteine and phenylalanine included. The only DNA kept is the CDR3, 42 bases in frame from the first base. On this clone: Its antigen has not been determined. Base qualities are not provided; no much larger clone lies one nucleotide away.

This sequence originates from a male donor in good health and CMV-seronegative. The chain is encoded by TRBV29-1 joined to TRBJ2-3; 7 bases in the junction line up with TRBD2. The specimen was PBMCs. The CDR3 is CSVEDWASGDTQYF. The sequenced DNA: TGCAGCGTTGAAGACTGGGCTAGCGGAGATACGCAGTATTTT.